This passage covers 15 T cell receptor beta chains from one sample sequenced in a study of blood T cell repertoires in COVID-19. Profiling relied on immunoSEQ multiplex PCR, and the TCRdb table lists in-frame clones only, not all of them. The sample shows 100,000 to 150,000 clones, approximately 85% of them seen only once. Sequenced input: peripheral blood. The receptor set was obtained from a woman older than 75 with COVID-19, enrolled during active disease.

The J gene is TRBJ1-6, the V gene TRBV7-9; 10 bases match TRBD1. CDR3 length: 16 residues. V was clipped by 5 bases and J by 10 bases; unmatched bases: 11. Germline CDR1 and CDR2: SEHNR and FQNEAQ (reference sequence). CDR3 nucleotide sequence: TGTGCCAGCAGCCGCCCGGGACAGGGGCGTGGGTCACCCCTCCACTTT. Its protein is CASSRPGQGRGSPLHF.

The V and J genes are TRBV24-1 and TRBJ2-2, with 9 bases lining up with TRBD2. Germline trimming cut 1 base from V and 5 bases from J; bases unmatched to any gene: 7. CDR1 and CDR2 (germline): KGHDR, SFDVKD. The CDR3 is 17 amino acids. The CDR3 is CATSDFAGGPGTGELFF. Written as DNA, the CDR3 is TGTGCCACCAGTGATTTTGCGGGAGGGCCAGGAACCGGGGAGCTGTTTTTT.

The chain uses TRBV28 and TRBJ1-2, with D tentatively TRBD1 (6 bases). The CDR3 extends over 14 amino acids. In germline, CDR1 is MDHEN, CDR2 SYDVKM. V was shortened by 2 bases and J by 4 bases, with 11 bases between the two germline ends. As DNA, the CDR3 is TGTGCCAGCAGTTTAAGGGGGGGCGCCTATGGCTACACCTTC. Protein product: CASSLRGGAYGYTF.

V gene TRBV6-2 or TRBV6-3 combines with J gene TRBJ2-4, with 7 bases lining up with TRBD1. Germline V lookup: CDR1 MNHEY, CDR2 SVGEGT. The CDR3 runs to 19 residues. V shed 3 bases, J shed 0 bases, and the junction held 14 bases outside the gene matches. CDR3 nucleotides: TGTGCCAGCAGTTATTCCGTCCCCCACAGGGGAATAGCCAAAAACATTCAGTACTTC. This encodes CASSYSVPHRGIAKNIQYF.

The sample holds a few counts of this clone. This rearrangement joins TRBV15 to TRBJ1-2; D might be TRBD1 (6 bases). The CDR3 is made up of 14 amino acids. The germline V gene has CDR1 LNHNV and CDR2 YYDKDF (reference sequence). Trimming stripped 0 bases from V and 8 bases from J, with 13 bases between. The CDR3 loop reads CATSRDQGLEGYTF. CDR3 sequence (DNA): TGTGCCACCAGCAGAGACCAGGGGCTTGAAGGCTACACCTTC.

The chain employs TRBV6-4 and TRBJ2-2; TRBD1 matches at 7 bases. CDR3 length equals 14 residues. Losses at the gene ends were 8 bases for V and 5 bases for J; bases not matched to a gene: 8. The V gene's germline CDR1 is MRHNA and CDR2 SNTAGT. CDR3 sequence reads: CASGETGRTGELFF. For the CDR3, the DNA is TGTGCCAGCGGGGAGACAGGGCGGACCGGGGAGCTGTTTTTT.

This chain uses TRBV3-1 (or the pseudogene TRBV3-2) with TRBJ2-3, with D maybe TRBD2 (5 bases). The CDR3 totals 16 residues. CDR1 and CDR2 (germline): LGHDT, YNNKEL (reference sequence). The V gene lost 0 bases and the J gene lost 2 bases, with 12 bases spanning the gap. DNA of the CDR3: TGTGCCAGCAGCCAAGATGAGGGTAGCCACACAGATACGCAGTATTTT. Residues: CASSQDEGSHTDTQYF.

The V and J genes are TRBV4-2 and TRBJ2-7; TRBD2 might be the D (8 bases). CDR1 and CDR2 from the germline V gene are LGHNA and YNFKEQ. The V and J ends lost 8 bases and 4 bases respectively, with 18 bases between them. The CDR3 is made up of 14 amino acids. CDR3 nucleotides: TGTGCCAGCGGGCCGGGAGGGGGCGGGTACGAGCAGTACTTC. Translated, it gives CASGPGGGGYEQYF.

The chain links TRBV28 to TRBJ1-2; D not resolved. Trimming removed 6 bases at V and 2 bases at J, with 4 bases between. Germline lookup yields CDR1 MDHEN and CDR2 SYDVKM. This CDR3 has 11 residues. The CDR3 loop is CASRTNYGYTF. CDR3 nucleotide sequence: TGTGCCAGCAGAACAAACTATGGCTACACCTTC.

The chain uses TRBV28 and TRBJ2-2; D perhaps matches TRBD2 (5 bases). V was shortened by 5 bases and J by 3 bases, with 10 bases between the two germline ends. The CDR3 contains 14 residues. Germline V gives CDR1 MDHEN, CDR2 SYDVKM. CDR3 region: CASSQRVYTGELFF. CDR3 DNA: TGTGCCAGCAGTCAGAGGGTATACACCGGGGAGCTGTTTTTT.

This sequence joins TRBV2 and TRBJ1-5; tentative D call: TRBD1 (5 bases). Germline loops: CDR1 SNHLY, CDR2 FYNNEI. V lost 6 bases and J 3 bases, leaving 12 bases between the germline ends. This CDR3 spans 14 amino acids. CDR3 DNA sequence: TGTGCCAGCAGAGCAGGGCAGAACAATCAGCCCCAGCATTTT. This encodes CASRAGQNNQPQHF.

This clone was detected ten times or more. DNA for the CDR3: TGTGCCAGCAGCCAAACTAGCGGCTACGAGCAGTACTTC. Translation: CASSQTSGYEQYF. This chain joins TRBV3-1 (or the pseudogene TRBV3-2) and TRBJ2-7; 8 nucleotides match TRBD2. Trimming at V came to 2 bases and at J to 3 bases, leaving 0 bases not matched to a gene. From germline, CDR1 is LGHDT and CDR2 YNNKEL (reference sequence). The length of the CDR3 is 13 residues.

This clone was counted a few times. V usage is TRBV7-9 and J usage is TRBJ1-6; TRBD1 is a possible D gene (6 bases). V was cut by 5 bases and J by 5 bases, with 10 bases left in between. Germline CDR1 is SEHNR and CDR2 is FQNEAQ (reference sequence). The length of the CDR3 is 14 residues. The CDR3 region has the DNA TGTGCCAGCAGCGACGGACAGAATAATTCACCCCTCCACTTT. It translates to CASSDGQNNSPLHF.

This chain connects TRBV5-6 to TRBJ1-2; a weak D match, TRBD1 (5 bases). Germline CDR1 and CDR2: SGHDT and YYEEEE. CDR3 length equals 12 residues. Trimming stripped 3 bases from V and 4 bases from J, with 7 bases between. CDR3 nucleotide sequence: TGTGCCAGCAGCTCCGACAGCTATGGCTACACCTTC. Its protein product is CASSSDSYGYTF. The whole variable domain, remainder taken from reference TRBV5-6 and TRBJ1-2, is DAGVTQSPTHLIKTRGQQVTLRCSPKSGHDTVSWYQQALGQGPQFIFQYYEEEERQRGNFPDRFSGHQFPNYSSELNVNALLLGDSALYLCASSSDSYGYTFGSGTRLTVV.

This rearrangement joins TRBV7-3 to TRBJ1-2, with 7 bases fitting TRBD1. Germline V lookup: CDR1 SGHTA, CDR2 FQGTGA. The CDR3 loop spans 14 amino acids. V lost 5 bases to trimming and J lost 7 bases; unmatched junction nucleotides: 10. This CDR3 is CASSEQSTGTGYTF. CDR3 nucleotides: TGTGCCAGCAGCGAACAATCGACAGGGACTGGCTACACCTTC.